This T cell receptor beta chain appears in the sequencing data of a study of cytomegalovirus exposure and HLA in healthy donors. Study results and limitations: Prior analysis indicated that the majority of TCR beta V segments exhibited productivity approximately 87% or approximately 30% of the time.

Per germline, CDR1 SGHTA and CDR2 FQGNSA. This CDR3 has 16 amino acids. With V trimmed by 4 bases and J by 7 bases, 9 bases remained unmatched. Use of 60 Vbeta and 13 Jbeta primers characterized the PCR. Produced via immunoSEQ multiplex PCR; TCRdb's table is partial and in-frame only. The sample yields 150,000 or so clones, 75% to 80% seen once. Worth noting for this clone: Its antigen remains unknown.

Sequenced material: PBMCs. This sequence was found in a male donor in good health and CMV-seronegative. This sequence joins TRBV7-2 and TRBJ2-1, with 11 bases that match TRBD2. The chain's CDR3 is CASSSLAGGPGNEQFF. The CDR3 region has the DNA TGTGCCAGCAGCTCATTAGCGGGAGGGCCGGGTAATGAGCAGTTCTTC.